Listed here are 17 T cell receptor beta chains from one sample, sequenced in a study of T-cell reconstitution after alpha-beta-depleted transplantation in children. The TCRbeta library was prepared with unique molecular identifiers. TCRdb fed the PCR reads into MiXCR, producing one record per CDR3 protein. The table includes hundreds of thousands of distinct CDR3 sequences, roughly 10% detected once. The sample consisted of PBMCs, taken before TCRalphabeta/CD19-depleted stem cell transplant. The receptors were gathered from a child younger than 10 with inherited bone marrow failure, due to receive a stem cell transplant.

The sample holds many counts of this clonotype. This rearrangement joins TRBV7-2 to TRBJ1-5, with 7 bases lining up with TRBD1. CDR3 length: 15 amino acids. With 5 bases clipped from V and 3 bases from J, the junction kept 7 bases outside the gene matches. Germline V gives CDR1 SGHTA, CDR2 FQGNSA. The CDR3 nucleotides read TGTGCCAGCAGCATTTTTACAGGGGACAATCAGCCCCAGCATTTT. It yields the protein CASSIFTGDNQPQHF. Complete variable domain (other parts from reference TRBV7-2 and TRBJ1-5): GAGVSQSPSNKVTEKGKDVELRCDPISGHTALYWYRQSLGQGLEFLIYFQGNSAPDKSGLPSDRFSAERTGGSVSTLTIQRTQQEDSAVYLCASSIFTGDNQPQHFGDGTRLSIL.

In its sample, this clonotype was seen a few times. The V call is TRBV2, the J call TRBJ2-1; the D gene is possibly TRBD2 (6 bases). Between the trimmed V and J ends, which lost 4 bases and 4 bases, there was a span of 11 bases. Germline CDR1 reads SNHLY; CDR2 reads FYNNEI. There are 14 residues in the CDR3. CDR3 in amino acids: CASSGSTRYNEQFF. CDR3 DNA sequence: TGTGCCAGCAGTGGATCGACTAGATACAATGAGCAGTTCTTC. The full variable domain, completed using reference TRBV2 and TRBJ2-1, is EPEVTQTPSHQVTQMGQEVILRCVPISNHLYFYWYRQILGQKVEFLVSFYNNEISEKSEIFDDQFSVERPDGSNFTLKIRSTKLEDSAMYFCASSGSTRYNEQFFGPGTRLTVL.

This clonotype was picked up many times. The chain couples TRBV4-3 to TRBJ2-3, with unresolved D. Germline CDR1 LGHNA, CDR2 YSLEER. This CDR3 contains 15 residues. Trimming removed 4 bases at V and 0 bases at J, with 11 bases between. The CDR3 reads CASSLSRASTDTQYF. CDR3 DNA: TGCGCCAGCAGCCTCTCAAGGGCTAGCACAGATACGCAGTATTTT.

This clonotype was counted many times. The genes are TRBV11-2 and TRBJ2-7, with unresolved D. This CDR3 region has 15 residues. Trimming took off 3 bases at V and 1 base at J, with 13 bases between the two ends. Germline V gene data show CDR1 as SGHAT and CDR2 as FQNNGV. The chain's CDR3 is CASSLEPYASYEQYF. The CDR3 nucleotides read TGTGCCAGCAGCTTGGAACCCTACGCTTCCTACGAGCAGTACTTC.

Many counts were recorded for this clonotype. The rearrangement uses TRBV20-1 and TRBJ2-2; TRBD2 aligns across 7 bases. J lost 6 bases, V lost 2 bases, and 6 bases had no gene match. Germline-derived CDR1 and CDR2 are DFQATT and SNEGSKA (reference sequence). The CDR3 has 14 residues. CDR3 DNA sequence: TGCAGTGCTAGACCGCTGGGAGGGCCCGGGGAGCTGTTTTTT. This codes for CSARPLGGPGELFF.

In this sample, this clonotype turned up many times. The genes are TRBV20-1 and TRBJ1-1, with D maybe TRBD1 (5 bases). CDR3 length: 16 amino acids. From germline, CDR1 is DFQATT and CDR2 SNEGSKA (reference sequence). The V end lost 5 bases, the J end lost 4 bases, and 23 bases lay between the germline ends. Here the CDR3 DNA reads TGCAGTGCTGGCGCCACTTCCTTCCTCAGGGTCACTGAAGCTTTCTTT. Translation gives CSAGATSFLRVTEAFF.

This clonotype was seen many times. The J gene is TRBJ1-1, the V gene TRBV18; D is perhaps TRBD1 (5 bases). The CDR3 runs to 15 residues. Germline V gives CDR1 KGHSH, CDR2 LQKENI. V gave up 3 bases and J gave up 6 bases, with 17 bases separating them. The CDR3 region is CASSPPGTLNAEAFF. The CDR3 DNA reads as TGTGCCAGCTCACCGCCGGGGACTTTAAACGCTGAAGCTTTCTTT.

V and J are TRBV27 and TRBJ2-1; D is tentatively TRBD1 or TRBD2 (6 bases each). The CDR3 spans 15 residues. The germline CDR1 and CDR2 sequences are MNHEY and SMNVEV (reference sequence). Trimming took 1 base from V and 5 from J, leaving 12 bases between them. DNA for the CDR3: TGTGCCAGCAGTTTATGGGGGGCCGGGGACAATGAGCAGTTCTTC. Translating it yields CASSLWGAGDNEQFF.

This clonotype was detected many times. The gene calls are TRBV9 and TRBJ2-2; 12 bases map to TRBD2. The length of the CDR3 is 17 residues. Germline loops: CDR1 SGDLS, CDR2 YYNGEE. V trimming: 4 bases; J trimming: 1 base; junction bases outside the gene matches: 5. The CDR3 nucleotides are TGTGCCAGCAGCCCCCGACTAGCGGGAGTGAACACCGGGGAGCTGTTTTTT. It specifies CASSPRLAGVNTGELFF.

This clonotype was seen ten or more times. The chain couples TRBV4-2 to TRBJ2-7; D is uncertain. The ends were cut back, 0 bases at V and 5 bases at J, with 11 bases in the middle. The CDR3 covers 14 residues. Germline V gene sequence: CDR1 LGHNA, CDR2 YNFKEQ. In DNA, the CDR3 is TGTGCCAGCAGCCAAGATCTCGGGCTGGACGAGCAGTACTTC. The encoded protein is CASSQDLGLDEQYF.

The table lists this clonotype with many counts. This rearrangement joins TRBV19 to TRBJ1-2, with D unclear. The CDR3 has 14 residues. CDR1 and CDR2 (germline): LNHDA, SQIVND (reference sequence). The V gene lost 3 bases and the J gene lost 5 bases, with 13 bases spanning the gap. Here the CDR3 reads CASSIGPGGYGYTF. CDR3 in DNA: TGTGCCAGTAGTATCGGACCCGGCGGGTATGGCTACACCTTC. The full variable domain, in which reference TRBV19 and TRBJ1-2 provide the parts outside the CDR3, is DGGITQSPKYLFRKEGQNVTLSCEQNLNHDAMYWYRQDPGQGLRLIYYSQIVNDFQKGDIAEGYSVSREKKESFPLTVTSAQKNPTAFYLCASSIGPGGYGYTFGSGTRLTVV.

This clonotype was counted many times. The chain has TRBV18 and TRBJ1-5, with D possibly matching TRBD1 (5 bases). The CDR3 covers 13 residues. Looked up from germline, CDR1 is KGHSH and CDR2 is LQKENI. V was trimmed by 5 bases and J by 4 bases, leaving 9 bases between them. The CDR3 region has the DNA TGTGCCAGCTCAGTACAGGAAAATCAGCCCCAGCATTTT. This codes for CASSVQENQPQHF.

This clonotype was counted between two and nine times. The V gene is TRBV20-1, the J gene TRBJ2-2; D might be TRBD2 (5 bases). Trimming took 6 bases from V and 0 from J, leaving 14 bases between them. CDR3 length equals 15 residues. Germline values: CDR1 DFQATT, CDR2 SNEGSKA (reference sequence). As DNA, the CDR3 is TGCAGTGCCGACCCGCTAGCTGCGAACACCGGGGAGCTGTTTTTT. It specifies CSADPLAANTGELFF.

This clonotype was observed many times. The chain employs TRBV4-1 and TRBJ2-5; D might be TRBD2 (5 bases). The CDR3 loop spans 15 amino acids. With 4 bases removed from V and 3 bases from J, the gap between germline ends came to 15 bases. The germline V gene has CDR1 MGHRA and CDR2 YSYEKL. The CDR3 loop reads CASSLRPGFKETQYF. The CDR3 DNA follows: TGCGCCAGCAGCCTACGACCGGGATTTAAAGAGACCCAGTACTTC.

This clonotype was counted between two and nine times. This rearrangement joins TRBV6-2 or TRBV6-3 to TRBJ2-1, with D perhaps TRBD1 (5 bases). The CDR3 is made up of 13 amino acids. The V end was cut by 0 bases, the J end by 8 bases, with 8 bases between. Germline loops: CDR1 MNHEY, CDR2 SVGEGT. DNA for the CDR3: TGTGCCAGCAGTTACTCGTGGGGCTATGAGCAGTTCTTC. Translated: CASSYSWGYEQFF.

This clonotype has a count of ten or more. This sequence joins TRBV29-1 and TRBJ1-1, with D perhaps TRBD1 (6 bases). This CDR3 region has 11 residues. Germline assignment: CDR1 SQVTM and CDR2 ANQGSEA. Trimming stripped 5 bases from V and 4 bases from J, with 8 bases between. The CDR3 spells CSVRTATEAFF. The CDR3 DNA sequence: TGCAGCGTTAGGACAGCCACTGAAGCTTTCTTT.

At least ten counts were recorded for this clonotype. DNA for the CDR3: TGTGCCAGCACTACGCCCGCAAGCGGGACCTGGCGGGAGCAGTACTTC. Amino acid sequence: CASTTPASGTWREQYF. The chain employs TRBV28 and TRBJ2-7; 7 bases align to TRBD2. CDR3 length: 16 residues. V was clipped by 7 bases and J by 7 bases; unmatched bases: 19. Germline V gene data show CDR1 as MDHEN and CDR2 as SYDVKM.